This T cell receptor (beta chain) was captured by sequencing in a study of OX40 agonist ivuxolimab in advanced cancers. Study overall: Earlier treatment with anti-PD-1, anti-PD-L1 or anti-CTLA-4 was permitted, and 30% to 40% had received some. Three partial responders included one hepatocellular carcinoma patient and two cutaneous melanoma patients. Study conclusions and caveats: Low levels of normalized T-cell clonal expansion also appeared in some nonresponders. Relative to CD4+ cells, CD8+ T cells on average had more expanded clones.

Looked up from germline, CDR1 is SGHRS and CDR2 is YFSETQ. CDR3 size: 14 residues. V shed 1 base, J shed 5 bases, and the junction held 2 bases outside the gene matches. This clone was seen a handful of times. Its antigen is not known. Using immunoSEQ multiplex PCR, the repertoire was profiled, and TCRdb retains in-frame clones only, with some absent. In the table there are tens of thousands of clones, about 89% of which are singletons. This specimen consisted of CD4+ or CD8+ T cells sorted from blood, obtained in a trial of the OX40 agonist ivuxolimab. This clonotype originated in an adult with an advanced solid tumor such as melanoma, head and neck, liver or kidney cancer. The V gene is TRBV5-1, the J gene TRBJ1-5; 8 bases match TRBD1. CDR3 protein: CASSLTGGDQPQHF. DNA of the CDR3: TGCGCCAGCAGCTTGACAGGGGGAGATCAGCCCCAGCATTTT.